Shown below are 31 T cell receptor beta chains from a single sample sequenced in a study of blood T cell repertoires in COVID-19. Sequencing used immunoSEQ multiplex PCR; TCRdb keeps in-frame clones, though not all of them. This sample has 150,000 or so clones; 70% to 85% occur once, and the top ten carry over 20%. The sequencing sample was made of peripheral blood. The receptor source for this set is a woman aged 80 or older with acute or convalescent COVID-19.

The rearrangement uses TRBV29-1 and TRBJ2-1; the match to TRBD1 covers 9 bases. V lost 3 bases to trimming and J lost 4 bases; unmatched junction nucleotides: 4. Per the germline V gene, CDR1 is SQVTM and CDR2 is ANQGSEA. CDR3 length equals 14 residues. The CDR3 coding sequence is TGCAGCGTTGAGGGACAGGGCTCGTACAATGAGCAGTTCTTC. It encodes CSVEGQGSYNEQFF.

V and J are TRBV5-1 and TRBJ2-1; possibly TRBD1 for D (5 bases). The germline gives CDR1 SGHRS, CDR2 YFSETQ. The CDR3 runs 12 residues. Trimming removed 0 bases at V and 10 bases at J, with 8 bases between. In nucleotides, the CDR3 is TGCGCCAGCAGCTTGGACCAGGGCGAGCAGTTCTTC. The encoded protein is CASSLDQGEQFF.

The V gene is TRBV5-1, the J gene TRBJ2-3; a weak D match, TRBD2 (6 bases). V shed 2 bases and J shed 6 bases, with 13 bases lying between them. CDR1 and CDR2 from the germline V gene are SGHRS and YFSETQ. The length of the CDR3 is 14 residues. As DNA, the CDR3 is TGCGCCAGCAGCTTCCGACTAGATACCGATACGCAGTATTTT. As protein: CASSFRLDTDTQYF.

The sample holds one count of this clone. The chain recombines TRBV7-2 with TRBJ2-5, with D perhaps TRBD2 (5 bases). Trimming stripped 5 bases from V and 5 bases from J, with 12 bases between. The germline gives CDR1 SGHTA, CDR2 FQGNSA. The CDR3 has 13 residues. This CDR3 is CASSETTTETQYF. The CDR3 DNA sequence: TGTGCCAGCAGCGAGACTACCACGGAGACCCAGTACTTC.

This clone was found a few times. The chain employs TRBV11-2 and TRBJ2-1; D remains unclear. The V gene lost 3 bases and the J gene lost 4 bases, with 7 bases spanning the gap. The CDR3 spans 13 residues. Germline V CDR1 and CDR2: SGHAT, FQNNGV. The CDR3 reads CASSLARYNEQFF. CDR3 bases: TGTGCCAGCAGCTTGGCCAGATACAATGAGCAGTTCTTC.

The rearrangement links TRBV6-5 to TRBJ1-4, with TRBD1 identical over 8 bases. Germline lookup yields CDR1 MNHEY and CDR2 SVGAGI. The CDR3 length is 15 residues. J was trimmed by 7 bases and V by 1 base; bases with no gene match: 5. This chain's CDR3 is CASSYFRDRSEKLFF. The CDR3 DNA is TGTGCCAGCAGTTACTTCAGGGACAGGAGTGAAAAACTGTTTTTT.

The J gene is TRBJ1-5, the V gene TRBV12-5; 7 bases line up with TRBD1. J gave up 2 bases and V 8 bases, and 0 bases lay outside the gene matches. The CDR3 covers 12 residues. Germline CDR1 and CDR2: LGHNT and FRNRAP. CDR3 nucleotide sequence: TGTGCTAGTCAGGGGGGCAATCAGCCCCAGCATTTT. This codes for CASQGGNQPQHF.

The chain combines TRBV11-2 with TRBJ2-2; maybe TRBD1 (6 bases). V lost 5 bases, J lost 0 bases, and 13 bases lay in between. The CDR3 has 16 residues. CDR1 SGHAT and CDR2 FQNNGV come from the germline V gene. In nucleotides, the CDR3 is TGTGCCAGCAGCCGCTGGGGGCAGCCGAACACCGGGGAGCTGTTTTTT. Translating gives CASSRWGQPNTGELFF. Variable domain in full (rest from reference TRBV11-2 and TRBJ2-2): EAGVAQSPRYKIIEKRQSVAFWCNPISGHATLYWYQQILGQGPKLLIQFQNNGVVDDSQLPKDRFSAERLKGVDSTLKIQPAKLEDSAVYLCASSRWGQPNTGELFFGEGSRLTVL.

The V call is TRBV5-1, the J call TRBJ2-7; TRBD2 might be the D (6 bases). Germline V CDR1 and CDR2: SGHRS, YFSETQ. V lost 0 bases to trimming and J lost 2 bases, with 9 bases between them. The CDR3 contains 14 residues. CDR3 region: CASSLEAGPYEQYF. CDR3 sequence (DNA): TGCGCCAGCAGCTTGGAGGCGGGACCCTACGAGCAGTACTTC.

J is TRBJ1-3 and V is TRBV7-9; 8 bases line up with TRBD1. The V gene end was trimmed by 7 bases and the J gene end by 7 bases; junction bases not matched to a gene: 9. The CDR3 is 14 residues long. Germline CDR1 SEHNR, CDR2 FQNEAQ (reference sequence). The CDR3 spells CASNRPGGANTIYF. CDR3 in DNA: TGTGCCAGCAACAGGCCAGGGGGCGCGAACACCATATATTTT.

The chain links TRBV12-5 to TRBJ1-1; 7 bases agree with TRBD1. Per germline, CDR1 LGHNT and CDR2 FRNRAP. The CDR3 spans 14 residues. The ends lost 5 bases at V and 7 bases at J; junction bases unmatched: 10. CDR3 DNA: TGTGCTAGTGGTCCGAAAGACAGGGCTGGTGAAGCTTTCTTT. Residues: CASGPKDRAGEAFF.

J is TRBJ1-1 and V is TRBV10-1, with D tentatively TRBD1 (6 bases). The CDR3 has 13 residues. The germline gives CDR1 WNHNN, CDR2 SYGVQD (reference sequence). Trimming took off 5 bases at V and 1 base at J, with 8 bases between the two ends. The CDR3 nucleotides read TGCGCCAGCAGTACGGACAGGAACACTGAAGCTTTCTTT. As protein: CASSTDRNTEAFF.

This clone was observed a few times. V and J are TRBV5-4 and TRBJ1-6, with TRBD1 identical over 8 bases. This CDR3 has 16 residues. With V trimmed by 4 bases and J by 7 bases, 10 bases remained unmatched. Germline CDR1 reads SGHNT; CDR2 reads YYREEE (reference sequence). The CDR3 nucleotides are TGTGCCAGCAGCCCCGGACAGGGCTTGGCGAATTCACCCCTCCACTTT. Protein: CASSPGQGLANSPLHF.

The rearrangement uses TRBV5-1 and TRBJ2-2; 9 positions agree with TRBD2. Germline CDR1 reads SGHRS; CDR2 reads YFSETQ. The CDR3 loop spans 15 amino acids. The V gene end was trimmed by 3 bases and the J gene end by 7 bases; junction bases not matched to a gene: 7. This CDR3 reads CASSSLAGAGGELFF. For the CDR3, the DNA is TGCGCCAGCAGCTCGTTAGCGGGAGCGGGCGGGGAGCTGTTTTTT.

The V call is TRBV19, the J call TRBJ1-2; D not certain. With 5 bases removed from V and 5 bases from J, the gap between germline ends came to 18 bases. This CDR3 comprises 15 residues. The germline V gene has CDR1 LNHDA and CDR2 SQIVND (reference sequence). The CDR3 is CASSRPDDGEYGYTF. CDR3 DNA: TGTGCCAGTAGTCGGCCAGACGACGGGGAGTATGGCTACACCTTC.

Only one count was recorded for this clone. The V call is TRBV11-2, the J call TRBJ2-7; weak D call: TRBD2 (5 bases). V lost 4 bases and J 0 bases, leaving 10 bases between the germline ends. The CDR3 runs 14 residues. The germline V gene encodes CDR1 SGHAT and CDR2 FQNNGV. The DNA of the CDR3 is TGTGCCAGCAGCTCCAGAGCGGACTCCTACGAGCAGTACTTC. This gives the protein CASSSRADSYEQYF.

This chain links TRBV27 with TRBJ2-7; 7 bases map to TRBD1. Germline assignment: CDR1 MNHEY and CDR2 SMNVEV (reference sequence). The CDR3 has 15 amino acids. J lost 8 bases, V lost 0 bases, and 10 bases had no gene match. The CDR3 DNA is TGTGCCAGCAGTTTATCGCCTGACAGGGTGGGGAAGCAGTACTTC. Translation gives CASSLSPDRVGKQYF.

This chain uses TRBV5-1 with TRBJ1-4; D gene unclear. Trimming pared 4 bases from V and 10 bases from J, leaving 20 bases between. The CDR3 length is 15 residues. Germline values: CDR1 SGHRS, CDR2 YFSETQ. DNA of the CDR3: TGCGCCAGCAGCGGTGGAACCTCTGAGGATGGAAAACTGTTTTTT. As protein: CASSGGTSEDGKLFF.

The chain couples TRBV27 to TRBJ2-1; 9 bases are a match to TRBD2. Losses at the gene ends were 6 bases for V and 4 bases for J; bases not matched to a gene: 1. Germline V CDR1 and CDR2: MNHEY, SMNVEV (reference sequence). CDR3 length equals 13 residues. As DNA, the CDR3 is TGTGCCAGCAGGACTAGCGGTTACAATGAGCAGTTCTTC. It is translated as CASRTSGYNEQFF.

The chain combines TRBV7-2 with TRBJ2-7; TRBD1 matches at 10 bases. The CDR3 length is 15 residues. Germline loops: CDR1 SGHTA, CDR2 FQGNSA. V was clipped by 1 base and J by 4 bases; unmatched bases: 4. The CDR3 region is CASSLVTGGAYEQYF. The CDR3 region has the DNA TGTGCCAGCAGCTTAGTGACAGGGGGCGCGTACGAGCAGTACTTC.

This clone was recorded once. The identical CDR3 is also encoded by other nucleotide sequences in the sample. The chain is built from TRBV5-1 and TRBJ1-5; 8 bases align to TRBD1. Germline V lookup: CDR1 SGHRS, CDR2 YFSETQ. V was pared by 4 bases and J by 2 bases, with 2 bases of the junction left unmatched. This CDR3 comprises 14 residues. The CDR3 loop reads CASSPGQGNQPQHF. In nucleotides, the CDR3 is TGCGCCAGCAGCCCGGGACAGGGCAATCAGCCCCAGCATTTT.

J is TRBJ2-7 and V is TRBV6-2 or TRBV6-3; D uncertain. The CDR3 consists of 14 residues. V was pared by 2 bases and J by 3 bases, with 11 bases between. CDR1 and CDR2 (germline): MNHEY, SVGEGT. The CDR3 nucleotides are TGTGCCAGCAGTTACACGGCCAGGTACTACGAGCAGTACTTC. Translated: CASSYTARYYEQYF.

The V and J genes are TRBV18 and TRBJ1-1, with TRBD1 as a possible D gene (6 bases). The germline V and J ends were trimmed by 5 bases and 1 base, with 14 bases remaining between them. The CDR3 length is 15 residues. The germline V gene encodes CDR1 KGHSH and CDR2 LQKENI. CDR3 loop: CASSSTGGPNTEAFF. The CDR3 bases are TGTGCCAGCTCATCTACCGGGGGGCCGAACACTGAAGCTTTCTTT.

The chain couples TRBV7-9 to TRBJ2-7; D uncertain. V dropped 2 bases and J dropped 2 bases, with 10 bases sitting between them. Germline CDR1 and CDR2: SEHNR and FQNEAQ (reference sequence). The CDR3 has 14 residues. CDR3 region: CASSLYERPYEQYF. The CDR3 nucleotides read TGTGCCAGCAGCTTATATGAGAGGCCCTACGAGCAGTACTTC.

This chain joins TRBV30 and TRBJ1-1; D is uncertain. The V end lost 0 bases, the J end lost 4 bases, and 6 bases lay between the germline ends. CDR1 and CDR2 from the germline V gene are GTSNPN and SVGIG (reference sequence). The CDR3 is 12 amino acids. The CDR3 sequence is CAWSVSRTEAFF. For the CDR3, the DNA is TGTGCCTGGAGTGTTAGCCGCACTGAAGCTTTCTTT.

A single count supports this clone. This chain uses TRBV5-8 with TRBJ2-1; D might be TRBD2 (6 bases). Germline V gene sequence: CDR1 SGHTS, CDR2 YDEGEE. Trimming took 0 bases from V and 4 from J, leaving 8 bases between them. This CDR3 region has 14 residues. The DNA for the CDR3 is TGTGCCAGCAGCTTGGGGACTACATACAATGAGCAGTTCTTC. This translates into CASSLGTTYNEQFF.

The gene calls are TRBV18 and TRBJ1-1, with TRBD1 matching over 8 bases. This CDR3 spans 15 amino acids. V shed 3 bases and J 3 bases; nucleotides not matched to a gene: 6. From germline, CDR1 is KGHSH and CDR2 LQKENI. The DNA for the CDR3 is TGTGCCAGCTCACCGATCAGGGGGCCGGACACTGAAGCTTTCTTT. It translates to CASSPIRGPDTEAFF.

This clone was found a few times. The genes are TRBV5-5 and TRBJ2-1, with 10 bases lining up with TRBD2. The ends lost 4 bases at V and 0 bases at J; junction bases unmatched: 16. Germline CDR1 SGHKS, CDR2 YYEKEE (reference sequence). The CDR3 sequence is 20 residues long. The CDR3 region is CASSRGEASGSGSSYNEQFF. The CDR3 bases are TGTGCCAGCAGCCGGGGGGAGGCTAGCGGGAGCGGTAGCTCCTACAATGAGCAGTTCTTC.

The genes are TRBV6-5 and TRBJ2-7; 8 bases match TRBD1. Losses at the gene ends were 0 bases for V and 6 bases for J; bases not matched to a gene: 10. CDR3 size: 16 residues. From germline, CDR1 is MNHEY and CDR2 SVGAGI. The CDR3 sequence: CASSYSSQGASIEQYF. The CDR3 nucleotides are TGTGCCAGCAGTTACTCGAGTCAGGGGGCGAGTATCGAGCAGTACTTC.

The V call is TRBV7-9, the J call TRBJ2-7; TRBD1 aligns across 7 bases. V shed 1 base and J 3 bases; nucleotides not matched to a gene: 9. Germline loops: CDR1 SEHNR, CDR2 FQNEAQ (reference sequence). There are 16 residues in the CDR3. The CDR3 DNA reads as TGTGCCAGCAGCTTAGTATCTGACAGGGAGTACTACGAGCAGTACTTC. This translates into CASSLVSDREYYEQYF. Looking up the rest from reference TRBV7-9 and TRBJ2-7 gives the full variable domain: DTGVSQNPRHKITKRGQNVTFRCDPISEHNRLYWYRQTLGQGPEFLTYFQNEAQLEKSRLLSDRFSAERPKGSFSTLEIQRTEQGDSAMYLCASSLVSDREYYEQYFGPGTRLTVT.

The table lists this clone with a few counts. The chain's CDR3 is CASSQKDRAPQETQYF. In DNA, the CDR3 is TGCGCCAGCAGCCAAAAAGACAGGGCTCCACAAGAGACCCAGTACTTC. The rearrangement joins TRBV4-1 to TRBJ2-5; 7 bases are a match to TRBD1. This CDR3 spans 16 amino acids. Germline CDR1 reads MGHRA; CDR2 reads YSYEKL. V was pared by 2 bases and J by 2 bases, with 8 bases of the junction left unmatched.